This is a list of T cell receptor beta chains from one sample in a study of cytomegalovirus exposure and HLA in healthy donors. Clones were read by immunoSEQ multiplex PCR, and TCRdb kept only the in-frame ones, dropping some. Seen here are approximately 130,000 clones, roughly 80% observed once, and the top ten hold around 1.8%. Material for sequencing was PBMCs. These receptor sequences come from a man aged 18 to 29 in good health and CMV-seronegative. The CDR3 runs from the conserved cysteine through the conserved F or W. A D gene is named only where the DNA matches it firmly. The size entry is marked missing in some rows and otherwise reads once, few, many or a size class.

V: TRBV10-2
D: TRBD2
size: NA
J: TRBJ2-7
length: 16
DNA: TGCGCCAGCAGTGAAACTAGCGGGGGGGTCCCCTACGAGCAGTACTTC
CDR3: CASSETSGGVPYEQYF

V: TRBV5-4
D: NA
size: NA
J: TRBJ2-1
length: 13
DNA: TGTGCCAGCAGCTTGCCCCTCGGGAATGAGCAGTTCTTC
CDR3: CASSLPLGNEQFF

V: TRBV6-1
D: TRBD1
size: once
J: TRBJ2-1
length: 17
DNA: TGTGCCAGCAGTGTTTACGGGACAGGGAACCCCTACAATGAGCAGTTCTTC
CDR3: CASSVYGTGNPYNEQFF

V: TRBV15
D: NA
size: NA
J: TRBJ2-5
length: 14
DNA: TGTGCCACCAGCAGAGATCAGCGGCCCGGGGCCCAGTACTTC
CDR3: CATSRDQRPGAQYF

V: TRBV6-5
D: TRBD1
size: once
J: TRBJ1-5
length: 16
DNA: TGTGCCAGCAGTTACTCGAACCCCACAGGGGTCTGGCCCCAGCATTTT
CDR3: CASSYSNPTGVWPQHF

V: TRBV11-2
D: NA
size: NA
J: TRBJ1-1
length: 12
DNA: TGTGCCAGCAGCTTAGGGGCCTGGGAAGCTTTCTTT
CDR3: CASSLGAWEAFF

V: TRBV27
D: TRBD1
size: NA
J: TRBJ1-2
length: 15
DNA: TGTGCCAGCAGTCCCAGACAGGGGCCGGCCTATGGCTACACCTTC
CDR3: CASSPRQGPAYGYTF

V: TRBV10-3
D: TRBD1
size: NA
J: TRBJ2-5
length: 17
DNA: TGTGCCATCAGTGAGCCATTTCGGGACAGGGGTATTGAGACCCAGTACTTC
CDR3: CAISEPFRDRGIETQYF

V: TRBV5-6
D: NA
size: NA
J: TRBJ2-3
length: 14
DNA: TGTGCCAGCAGCTTGATGGGGGGGCCAGATACGCAGTATTTT
CDR3: CASSLMGGPDTQYF

V: TRBV27
D: NA
size: NA
J: TRBJ2-7
length: 16
DNA: TGTGCCAGCAGTTTATCGACGGACTTTGTATCCTACGAGCAGTACTTC
CDR3: CASSLSTDFVSYEQYF

V: TRBV7-7
D: NA
size: once
J: TRBJ2-2
length: 14
DNA: TGTGCCAGCAGCGCGGGGACCGGCACCGGGGAGCTGTTTTTT
CDR3: CASSAGTGTGELFF

V: TRBV15
D: NA
size: NA
J: TRBJ1-4
length: 17
DNA: TGTGCCACCAGCAGAGATCCTCCTCGAGGGTTTGTTGAAAAACTGTTTTTT
CDR3: CATSRDPPRGFVEKLFF

V: TRBV7-6
D: NA
size: NA
J: TRBJ1-1
length: 14
DNA: TGTGCCAGCAGCCTCCGGACAGCTAACACTGAAGCTTTCTTT
CDR3: CASSLRTANTEAFF

V: TRBV10-3
D: TRBD1
size: NA
J: TRBJ1-2
length: 18
DNA: TGTGCCATCACTCATGGTCCTACAGGGGGCAGTAGTAACTATGGCTACACCTTC
CDR3: CAITHGPTGGSSNYGYTF

V: TRBV9
D: TRBD2
size: once
J: TRBJ2-3
length: 16
DNA: TGTGCCAGCAGCGTTTCTAGCGGGGCATCTATTGATACGCAGTATTTT
CDR3: CASSVSSGASIDTQYF

V: TRBV15
D: TRBD1
size: NA
J: TRBJ2-6
length: 15
DNA: TGTGCCACCAGCCGACAGGGTTCCGGGGCCAACGTCCTGACTTTC
CDR3: CATSRQGSGANVLTF

V: TRBV7-2
D: TRBD1
size: NA
J: TRBJ2-2
length: 14
DNA: TGTGCCAGCAGCTCTTACAGGGGCACCGGGGAGCTGTTTTTT
CDR3: CASSSYRGTGELFF

V: TRBV5-1
D: NA
size: NA
J: TRBJ2-2
length: 15
DNA: TGCGCCAGCAGACGGGACTTGGGTAGCACCGGGGAGCTGTTTTTT
CDR3: CASRRDLGSTGELFF

V: TRBV7-9
D: NA
size: NA
J: TRBJ2-7
length: 15
DNA: TGTGCCAGCAGTCGTAAGGACAGTCCCCTCTACGAGCAGTACTTC
CDR3: CASSRKDSPLYEQYF

V: TRBV6-5
D: TRBD1
size: NA
J: TRBJ1-6
length: 16
DNA: TGTGCCAGCAGTTTCGGGACAGGGCCCTATAATTCACCCCTCCACTTT
CDR3: CASSFGTGPYNSPLHF

V: TRBV27
D: NA
size: NA
J: TRBJ2-7
length: 14
DNA: TGTGCCAGCAGTCTGACACTCCAAGGCTACGAGCAGTACTTC
CDR3: CASSLTLQGYEQYF

V: TRBV12-5
D: TRBD1
size: few
J: TRBJ1-4
length: 16
DNA: TGTGCTAGTGGTTTGGTACGGACAGGGGGAACTGAAAAACTGTTTTTT
CDR3: CASGLVRTGGTEKLFF

V: TRBV7-9
D: NA
size: NA
J: TRBJ1-2
length: 13
DNA: TGTGCCAGCAGCGGGGGGAGCCTCTATGGCTACACCTTC
CDR3: CASSGGSLYGYTF